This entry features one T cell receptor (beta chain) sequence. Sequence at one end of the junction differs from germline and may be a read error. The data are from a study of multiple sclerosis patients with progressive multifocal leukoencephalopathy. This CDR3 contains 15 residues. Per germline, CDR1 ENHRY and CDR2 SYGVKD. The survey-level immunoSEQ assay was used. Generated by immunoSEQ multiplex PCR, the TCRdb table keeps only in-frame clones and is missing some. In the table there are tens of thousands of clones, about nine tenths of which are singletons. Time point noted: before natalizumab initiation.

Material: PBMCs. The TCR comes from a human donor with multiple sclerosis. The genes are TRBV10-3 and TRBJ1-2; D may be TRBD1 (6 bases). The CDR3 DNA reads TGTGCCACCAGTAGTTGGGGGCGCGGGGCGTATGGCTACACCTTC. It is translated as CATSSWGRGAYGYTF.